This TCR beta chain was sequenced during a study of beta chain features in type 1 diabetes. In total, each donor contributed a single heparinised blood draw that averaged around 0.12 L. Cell sorting via CD45RO/CCR7/CD25/CD127/CD95/CD27 was performed to obtain CD4+ naive, central memory, regulatory and stem cell-like memory cells. Study-level findings and limits: Reads derived from cDNA could over-represent cells showing high TCR expression. When Type 1 diabetes patients were examined, their TCRB CDR3s proved moderately but significantly shorter in all four CD4+ subsets.

The study reverse transcribed the entire isolated RNA, so it sequenced expressed TCRB transcripts. An average roughly 3.6 million reads came from naive, central memory and regulatory T cell samples. The table came from immunoSEQ multiplex PCR; TCRdb's copy has only in-frame clones and leaves some out. The repertoire holds about 260,000 clones, with 20% as singletons. Remarks on this clone: Its antigen is still unknown.

Sequenced: naive CD4+ T cells from blood. This TCR was sampled from a woman aged 40 to 55 with type 1 diabetes.

The CDR3 here is CASSSGTSRGNEQFF. The CDR3, as DNA: TGCGCCAGCAGCTCGGGGACTAGCAGAGGCAATGAGCAGTTCTTC. This sequence joins TRBV5-1 and TRBJ2-1; 9 bases line up with TRBD2. Germline V CDR1 and CDR2: SGHRS, YFSETQ. The V segment lost 3 bases and the J segment 6 bases; nucleotides outside the gene matches: 7. This CDR3 has 15 residues. The full variable domain, with the rest looked up from reference TRBV5-1 and TRBJ2-1, is KAGVTQTPRYLIKTRGQQVTLSCSPISGHRSVSWYQQTPGQGLQFLFEYFSETQRNKGNFPGRFSGRQFSNSRSEMNVSTLELGDSALYLCASSSGTSRGNEQFFGPGTRLTVL.